Following are 13 T cell receptor beta chains from one sample sequenced in a study of T cell clones after liver transplantation. The assay was immunoSEQ multiplex PCR, and TCRdb's table has in-frame clones only and misses some. This table holds 93,000 or so clones, about 86% found once. The sequencing used CD4+ T cells from blood, collected 47 months after liver transplant. The receptors shown here come from a human patient who received a liver transplant. The T cells may partly be graft donor cells.

J is TRBJ2-5 and V is TRBV4-1, with D perhaps being TRBD1 or TRBD2 (6 bases each). Germline V gene sequence: CDR1 MGHRA, CDR2 YSYEKL. This CDR3 has 14 residues. With 1 base removed from V and 1 base from J, the gap between germline ends came to 7 bases. CDR3 amino acids: CASSQAGAQETQYF. DNA for the CDR3: TGCGCCAGCAGCCAAGCGGGGGCCCAAGAGACCCAGTACTTC.

This clone was seen only a few times. The rearrangement uses TRBV15 and TRBJ1-1; no firm D call. The CDR3 totals 16 residues. Germline lookup yields CDR1 LNHNV and CDR2 YYDKDF (reference sequence). The germline V and J ends were trimmed by 1 base and 0 bases, with 12 bases remaining between them. The CDR3 sequence: CATSRGRGFMNTEAFF. CDR3 coding DNA: TGTGCCACCAGCAGAGGCCGGGGTTTCATGAACACTGAAGCTTTCTTT.

V gene TRBV23-1 combines with J gene TRBJ2-7, with 7 bases that match TRBD1. TRBV23-1 is sorted into the ORF group, with uncertain function. CDR3 length: 13 residues. Trimming took 6 bases from V and 2 from J; bases not matched to a gene: 4. In nucleotides, the CDR3 is TGCGCCAGCAGAATAACAGGGGCCTACGAGCAGTACTTC. Its protein is CASRITGAYEQYF.

The gene calls are TRBV2 and TRBJ2-1; D remains unclear. Germline V gives CDR1 SNHLY, CDR2 FYNNEI. This CDR3 region has 14 residues. The V end was cut by 5 bases, the J end by 7 bases, with 15 bases between. The CDR3 region is CASSRELTANEQFF. The CDR3 DNA follows: TGTGCCAGCAGTCGAGAACTGACTGCGAATGAGCAGTTCTTC.

This clone was observed a handful of times. The rearrangement links TRBV30 to TRBJ1-5; no firm D call. The CDR3 loop spans 14 amino acids. Deletions cut 1 base from V and 9 bases from J, with 16 bases between. Germline V CDR1 and CDR2: GTSNPN, SVGIG (reference sequence). The CDR3 bases are TGTGCCTGGAGTGGGACTGATACGGTGGGGCCCCAGCATTTT. Encoded protein: CAWSGTDTVGPQHF.

This sequence joins TRBV5-1 and TRBJ2-1; D may be TRBD1 or TRBD2 (5 bases each). The CDR3 is 15 residues long. The germline V gene encodes CDR1 SGHRS and CDR2 YFSETQ. V lost 3 bases to trimming and J lost 8 bases, with 18 bases between them. CDR3 sequence: CASSSVRGGFDEQFF. In nucleotides, the CDR3 is TGCGCCAGCAGCTCGGTGAGGGGCGGCTTCGATGAGCAGTTCTTC. The full variable domain, in which reference TRBV5-1 and TRBJ2-1 provide the parts outside the CDR3, is KAGVTQTPRYLIKTRGQQVTLSCSPISGHRSVSWYQQTPGQGLQFLFEYFSETQRNKGNFPGRFSGRQFSNSRSEMNVSTLELGDSALYLCASSSVRGGFDEQFFGPGTRLTVL.

The gene calls are TRBV30 and TRBJ1-2; D perhaps matches TRBD1 (6 bases). The CDR3 runs to 12 residues. CDR1 and CDR2 (germline): GTSNPN, SVGIG (reference sequence). The CDR3 loop reads CGQSGGNYGYTF. The CDR3 nucleotides read TGTGGCCAGTCCGGGGGCAACTATGGCTACACCTTC.

CDR3 DNA sequence: TGTGCCAGCAGGCGAAGTGGTAGCGGCAATGAGCAGTTCTTC. Translated, it gives CASRRSGSGNEQFF. This chain uses TRBV7-8 with TRBJ2-1, with a weak D call TRBD2 (6 bases). Trimming took off 6 bases at V and 6 bases at J, with 15 bases between the two ends. The germline V gene encodes CDR1 SGHVS and CDR2 FQNEAQ. The CDR3 is made up of 14 amino acids.

The rearrangement uses TRBV6-5 and TRBJ2-1, with a possible D match to TRBD1 (6 bases). Germline CDR1 and CDR2: MNHEY and SVGAGI. V lost 3 bases and J lost 3, with 12 bases in between. The CDR3 totals 15 residues. This chain's CDR3 is CASSYRQVSYNEQFF. In nucleotides, the CDR3 is TGTGCCAGCAGTTATAGACAGGTCAGCTACAATGAGCAGTTCTTC.

This rearrangement joins TRBV19 to TRBJ2-2; 9 bases line up with TRBD2. Germline lookup yields CDR1 LNHDA and CDR2 SQIVND (reference sequence). With V trimmed by 3 bases and J by 8 bases, 7 bases remained unmatched. CDR3 length: 15 residues. CDR3 nucleotide sequence: TGTGCCAGTAGTATGAGCGGGGGGCGCGAAGGGGAGCTGTTTTTT. Encoded protein: CASSMSGGREGELFF.

This clone came up a few times. J is TRBJ2-1 and V is TRBV5-1; TRBD1 matches 8 bases. The junction had 15 bases not matched to a gene; V was cut back by 1 base and J by 0 bases. CDR3 length equals 20 residues. Germline V gene lookup returns CDR1 SGHRS and CDR2 YFSETQ. The CDR3 DNA follows: TGCGCCAGCAGCTTGCCGAGGACAGGGACCTCCCTGAGCTCCTACAATGAGCAGTTCTTC. As protein: CASSLPRTGTSLSSYNEQFF.

The chain carries TRBV2 and TRBJ2-5; 15 positions agree with TRBD2. The junction had 10 bases not matched to a gene; V was cut back by 4 bases and J by 4 bases. Per the germline V gene, CDR1 is SNHLY and CDR2 is FYNNEI. CDR3 length equals 18 residues. CDR3 loop: CASSGRGLAGGGRETQYF. The CDR3 DNA sequence: TGTGCCAGCAGTGGAAGGGGACTAGCGGGAGGAGGTAGAGAGACCCAGTACTTC.

This clone was seen only a few times. The chain uses TRBV12-5 and TRBJ2-1, with TRBD2 matching 13 bases. Germline-derived CDR1 and CDR2 are LGHNT and FRNRAP. The CDR3 consists of 18 residues. V lost 4 bases, J lost 3 bases, and 9 bases stayed unmatched. CDR3 sequence: CASGSPRLAGGIYNEQFF. In nucleotides, the CDR3 is TGTGCTAGTGGTTCCCCTAGACTAGCGGGGGGTATCTACAATGAGCAGTTCTTC. The full variable domain, with the rest looked up from reference TRBV12-5 and TRBJ2-1, is DARVTQTPRHKVTEMGQEVTMRCQPILGHNTVFWYRQTMMQGLELLAYFRNRAPLDDSGMPKDRFSAEMPDATLATLKIQPSEPRDSAVYFCASGSPRLAGGIYNEQFFGPGTRLTVL.